This TCR beta chain is from a study of OX40 agonist ivuxolimab in advanced cancers. Repertoires were generated with immunoSEQ multiplex PCR, while TCRdb's copy carries only in-frame clones and drops some. The sample comprises 66,000 or so clones, 60% to 80% of which are singletons, and over 1.5% rests with the top ten. CDR3 length: 14 amino acids. Germline V gene lookup returns CDR1 SQVTM and CDR2 ANQGSEA. The trim removed 7 bases at V and 0 bases at J, leaving 3 bases unmatched. Source: CD4+ or CD8+ T cells sorted from blood, taken in a trial of the OX40 agonist ivuxolimab. The source is an adult with an advanced solid tumor such as melanoma, head and neck, liver or kidney cancer. The chain employs TRBV29-1 and TRBJ2-3; TRBD2 aligns across 11 bases. The CDR3 DNA follows: TGCAGCGGCCGGACTAGCGGGAGCACAGATACGCAGTATTTT. It specifies CSGRTSGSTDTQYF.